The rows below give T cell receptor beta chains drawn from one sample of a study of blood T cell repertoires in COVID-19. Using immunoSEQ multiplex PCR, the repertoire was profiled, and TCRdb retains in-frame clones only, with some absent. The sample includes about 100,000 clones, roughly nine tenths of them seen just once. The sequencing input was peripheral blood. These receptors were taken from a man between 45 and 60 years old with acute or convalescent COVID-19. The CDR3 runs from the conserved cysteine through the conserved F or W. Each record gives: D gene, clone size, J gene, V gene, CDR3 DNA, CDR3 protein. A D gene is named only where the DNA matches it firmly. Clone size is not always given. Where it is, it says once, few, many or a class for expanded clones.

>.|.|TRBJ1-5|TRBV7-8
TGTGCCAGCAGCTTAGATGGAGGGAGCAATCAGCCCCAGCATTTT
CASSLDGGSNQPQHF
>.|.|TRBJ1-3|TRBV5-1
TGCGCCAGCAGCTTGGAAACAGCCGACTCTGGAAACACCATATATTTT
CASSLETADSGNTIYF
>TRBD2|.|TRBJ2-7|TRBV7-8
TGTGCCAGCAGCTCGGAACACGGGGGGATGACCTACGAGCAGTACTTC
CASSSEHGGMTYEQYF
>.|.|TRBJ1-2|TRBV12-3/TRBV12-4
TGTGCCAGCAGCCCAGTAAGGGGTGGCTACACCTTC
CASSPVRGGYTF
>TRBD1|.|TRBJ1-4|TRBV13
TGTGCCAGCAGCTCCCGACAGGGGGCAGTCCTAGATGAAAAACTGTTTTTT
CASSSRQGAVLDEKLFF
>.|.|TRBJ2-2|TRBV12-3/TRBV12-4
TGTGCCAGCAGTGTGAGGGACACCGGGGAGCTGTTTTTT
CASSVRDTGELFF
>.|.|TRBJ2-7|TRBV21-1
TGTGCCAGCAGCAAAGGGGCAGGGGGGTTGTACGAGCAGTACTTC
CASSKGAGGLYEQYF
>.|.|TRBJ1-1|TRBV25-1
TGTGCCAGCAGTGAAGTCGCGGGGTCGGACACTGAAGCTTTCTTT
CASSEVAGSDTEAFF
>.|.|TRBJ2-7|TRBV12-5
TGTGCTAGTGGACTAAGCGGGTGGGACGAGCAGTACTTC
CASGLSGWDEQYF
>TRBD1|.|TRBJ1-2|TRBV5-6
TGTGCCAGCAGCCCCGGACAGGGGTACGGCTATGGCTACACCTTC
CASSPGQGYGYGYTF
>.|.|TRBJ1-5|TRBV25-1
TGTGCCAGCAGCCGGGACCTCGGGGGGCCCCAGCATTTT
CASSRDLGGPQHF
>TRBD2|once|TRBJ2-5|TRBV6-5
TGTGCCAGCAGTTACTCGGGGACTAGCGTCGAGACCCAGTACTTC
CASSYSGTSVETQYF
>.|.|TRBJ2-7|TRBV11-2
TGTGCCAGCAGCTTAGATCGAGGCAATTACGAGCAGTACTTC
CASSLDRGNYEQYF
>.|.|TRBJ1-5|TRBV7-6
TGTGCCAGCAGCTTACAAGAGAATCAGCCCCAGCATTTT
CASSLQENQPQHF
>TRBD1|.|TRBJ2-1|TRBV4-2
TGTGCCAGCAGACCTAGACAGGGGGATGAGCAGTTCTTC
CASRPRQGDEQFF
>.|.|TRBJ1-1|TRBV18
TGTGCCAGCTCTCTACGACTAGCTGAAGCTTTCTTT
CASSLRLAEAFF
>TRBD2|.|TRBJ2-5|TRBV24-1
TGTGCCACCAGTGATCCCGCCGGCAGCGGGGGCGGGGAGACCCAGTACTTC
CATSDPAGSGGGETQYF
>.|once|TRBJ1-4|TRBV7-2
TGTGCCAGCAGCTCGAGGATGTTTGAAAAACTGTTTTTT
CASSSRMFEKLFF
>TRBD1|.|TRBJ1-5|TRBV6-6
TGTGCCAGCAGTCCCCCAGGGGGAAGTGGTCAGCCCCAGCATTTT
CASSPPGGSGQPQHF
>TRBD1|.|TRBJ1-6|TRBV5-8
TGTGCCAGCAGCGCCCCGGGACAGGGGGCTAATAATTCACCCCTCCACTTT
CASSAPGQGANNSPLHF
>TRBD1|.|TRBJ2-7|TRBV6-5
TGTGCCAGCAGTTACGGGCAGGGGGCCTACGAGCAGTACTTC
CASSYGQGAYEQYF
>.|.|TRBJ2-2|TRBV5-1
TGCGCCAGCAGCCCGGTGGTTAACACCGGGGAGCTGTTTTTT
CASSPVVNTGELFF
>.|.|TRBJ2-5|TRBV5-1
TGCGCCAGCAGCTTGGATTGGGGGCCTCGGGAGACCCAGTACTTC
CASSLDWGPRETQYF
>.|few|TRBJ2-2|TRBV7-2
TGTGCCAGCAGCTCGGCCGGGACACAGAACACCGGGGAGCTGTTTTTT
CASSSAGTQNTGELFF
>TRBD2|.|TRBJ2-3|TRBV6-2/TRBV6-3
TGTGCCAGCAGTTACTCGACTAGCGGGGGGGACACAGATACGCAGTATTTT
CASSYSTSGGDTDTQYF